These T cell receptor beta chains were read from a single sample in a study of T cells in Graves' hyperthyroidism and ophthalmopathy. MiXCR was run by TCRdb on the multiplex PCR reads, yielding one entry per CDR3 protein. The sample yields roughly 840,000 distinct CDR3 sequences, roughly 40% seen once. The specimen sequenced was blood. The receptors originated from a young man with Graves' hyperthyroidism. Each CDR3 is given with its conserved first and last residue. The D gene is left open where the match is weak. Where a row states a size, it is once, few, many or the class of an expanded clone; other rows omit it.

clone_size d_call j_call v_call cdr3_aa cdr3_nt
. . TRBJ2-3 TRBV2 CASSDGQDNVADTQYF TGTGCCAGCAGTGACGGCCAGGACAACGTGGCAGATACGCAGTATTTT
many TRBD2 TRBJ2-7 TRBV7-6 CASSRLAGADEQYF TGTGCCAGCAGCCGACTAGCGGGGGCCGACGAGCAGTACTTC
. TRBD1 TRBJ1-3 TRBV9 CASSRQGATGNTIYF TGTGCCAGCAGTAGACAGGGGGCTACGGGAAACACCATATATTTT
. . TRBJ2-6 TRBV6-1 CASSERPAGANVLTF TGTGCCAGCAGTGAACGGCCAGCTGGGGCCAACGTCCTGACTTTC
. . TRBJ1-1 TRBV7-2 CASSLVGYRSTYTEAFF TGTGCCAGCAGCTTAGTAGGATACAGGTCGACTTACACTGAAGCTTTCTTT
many . TRBJ1-1 TRBV29-1 CSLGTATEAFF TGCAGCCTTGGGACGGCAACTGAAGCTTTCTTT
many . TRBJ1-1 TRBV7-3 CASSLFMRREAFF TGTGCCAGCAGCTTATTCATGCGCCGGGAAGCTTTCTTT
. . TRBJ2-7 TRBV7-2 CASSQEGTGNYEQYF TGTGCCAGCAGCCAAGAAGGAACAGGGAACTACGAGCAGTACTTC
many . TRBJ1-5 TRBV24-1 CATSVWDQPQHF TGTGCCACCAGTGTATGGGATCAGCCCCAGCATTTT
. . TRBJ1-5 TRBV19 CASSIRHYNQPQHF TGTGCCAGTAGTATACGGCACTACAATCAGCCCCAGCATTTT
. . TRBJ1-5 TRBV19 CASSWEEANQPQHF TGTGCCAGTAGCTGGGAAGAGGCCAATCAGCCCCAGCATTTT
. TRBD1 TRBJ2-2 TRBV9 CASTVQGAGELFF TGTGCCAGCACGGTACAGGGGGCCGGGGAGCTGTTTTTT
. . TRBJ1-2 TRBV10-3 CAIRGGPSENYGYTF TGTGCCATCAGGGGGGGACCGTCGGAGAACTATGGCTACACCTTC
many . TRBJ2-7 TRBV20-1 CSAEGRGGFDEQYF TGCAGTGCGGAGGGACGAGGGGGTTTCGACGAGCAGTACTTC
. . TRBJ2-5 TRBV29-1 CSSGTWGETQYF TGCAGCTCCGGGACTTGGGGAGAGACCCAGTACTTC
few . TRBJ2-2 TRBV12-3/TRBV12-4 CASSGLAFTGELFF TGTGCCAGCAGTGGCTTAGCGTTCACCGGGGAGCTGTTTTTT
. . TRBJ1-1 TRBV2 CASSFPLTDFNTEAFF TGTGCCAGCAGCTTCCCCTTGACAGATTTTAACACTGAAGCTTTCTTT
. . TRBJ1-1 TRBV6-5 CASSPHRDGEAFF TGTGCCAGCAGTCCCCACCGGGACGGTGAAGCTTTCTTT
few . TRBJ1-2 TRBV6-2/TRBV6-3 CASQMGQGLGYTF TGTGCCAGTCAGATGGGACAAGGCCTTGGCTACACCTTC
many . TRBJ2-2 TRBV24-1 CATSEAATGLDTGELFF TGTGCCACCAGTGAGGCTGCTACTGGACTCGACACCGGGGAGCTGTTTTTT
. . TRBJ2-5 TRBV6-5 CASSYSPRGVETQYF TGTGCCAGCAGTTACTCCCCCCGGGGTGTCGAGACCCAGTACTTC
few . TRBJ1-6 TRBV11-2 CASSLEPEAPLHF TGTGCCAGCAGCTTGGAACCAGAGGCACCCCTCCACTTT
many . TRBJ1-4 TRBV10-3 CAITPRYRKNEKLFF TGTGCCATCACCCCGAGGTACAGGAAGAATGAAAAACTGTTTTTT
. . TRBJ1-2 TRBV3-1 CASSQDLTAPVNYGYTF TGTGCCAGCAGCCAAGACCTGACAGCGCCAGTTAACTATGGCTACACCTTC
. . TRBJ1-2 TRBV7-8 CASSPDPGTFYGYTF TGTGCCAGCAGCCCCGACCCTGGGACATTCTATGGCTACACCTTC
. . TRBJ1-2 TRBV20-1 CSAREDRDNGYTF TGCAGTGCTAGAGAGGATAGGGACAATGGCTACACCTTC
. TRBD1 TRBJ1-1 TRBV29-1 CSTNRGWGTEAFF TGCAGCACCAACAGGGGCTGGGGCACTGAAGCTTTCTTT
. . TRBJ2-3 TRBV9 CASSVLIGGTDTQYF TGTGCCAGCAGCGTTCTGATCGGGGGCACAGATACGCAGTATTTT
few . TRBJ2-5 TRBV7-3 CASSDGQRETQYF TGTGCCAGCAGCGACGGACAGAGGGAGACCCAGTACTTC
. TRBD2 TRBJ2-5 TRBV2 CASSRDPGLAGGQGTQYF TGTGCCAGCAGTCGCGATCCGGGACTAGCGGGGGGCCAAGGGACCCAGTACTTC
many TRBD1 TRBJ2-7 TRBV7-8 CASSSTGISYEQYF TGTGCCAGCAGTTCGACAGGGATCTCCTACGAGCAGTACTTC
. . TRBJ1-2 TRBV9 CAQDGNYGYTF TGTGCGCAGGACGGAAACTATGGCTACACCTTC
many TRBD2 TRBJ2-5 TRBV29-1 CSVAGLAGLVAQYF TGCAGCGTTGCGGGACTAGCAGGGTTGGTGGCCCAGTACTTC
. . TRBJ2-7 TRBV7-6 CASSLGHLIRMRGYF TGTGCCAGCAGCTTAGGCCATTTGATTCGGATGAGAGGGTACTTC
many . TRBJ1-2 TRBV7-3 CASSLAGGRDGYTF TGTGCCAGCAGCTTAGCTGGGGGGCGCGATGGCTACACCTTC
many . TRBJ1-4 TRBV7-9 CASSATGLAEEKLFF TGTGCCAGCAGCGCCACAGGGCTTGCGGAGGAAAAACTGTTTTTT
many . TRBJ1-4 TRBV29-1 CSVLSAANEKLFF TGCAGCGTGTTATCGGCTGCTAATGAAAAACTGTTTTTT
few . TRBJ2-7 TRBV6-5 CASSYTQSYEQYF TGTGCCAGCAGTTACACACAGTCCTACGAGCAGTACTTC
. . TRBJ2-7 TRBV7-3 CASSLKTGVPHEQYF TGTGCCAGCAGCTTAAAGACGGGAGTCCCCCACGAGCAGTACTTC
many . TRBJ2-2 TRBV24-1 CATSTRFTGELFF TGTGCCACCAGTACCCGTTTTACCGGGGAGCTGTTTTTT
. . TRBJ2-7 TRBV9 CASSVEPAAYEQYF TGTGCCAGCAGCGTAGAGCCGGCAGCCTACGAGCAGTACTTC
few TRBD2 TRBJ2-2 TRBV2 CASNINRDYYANTGELFF TGTGCCAGCAATATTAACCGGGACTACTACGCGAACACCGGGGAGCTGTTTTTT
. . TRBJ2-7 TRBV7-2 CASSSLDRGALYEQYF TGTGCCAGCAGTTCCCTGGACCGGGGGGCCCTCTACGAGCAGTACTTC
few . TRBJ1-5 TRBV4-1 CASSQVVFSNQPQHF TGCGCCAGCAGCCAAGTCGTGTTCAGCAATCAGCCCCAGCATTTT
. . TRBJ1-1 TRBV7-3 CASSPARGGAYTEAFF TGTGCCAGCAGCCCCGCCCGCGGGGGGGCCTACACTGAAGCTTTCTTT
. . TRBJ2-6 TRBV20-1 CSARERRFGLTF TGCAGTGCTAGAGAGCGCAGATTCGGTCTGACTTTC
few . TRBJ1-1 TRBV4-1 CASSQEWHTEAFF TGCGCCAGCAGCCAAGAGTGGCACACTGAAGCTTTCTTT
. TRBD2 TRBJ2-7 TRBV29-1 CSSTSGGAFYEQYF TGCAGCTCGACTAGCGGGGGGGCGTTCTACGAGCAGTACTTC
. . TRBJ1-1 TRBV7-2 CASSLDSYYTEAFF TGTGCCAGCAGCTTAGACAGCTACTACACTGAAGCTTTCTTT
. TRBD1 TRBJ1-4 TRBV7-9 CASSHRITYDRGNNEKLFF TGTGCCAGCAGCCATCGTATTACTTATGACAGGGGAAACAATGAAAAACTGTTTTTT
few TRBD1 TRBJ1-1 TRBV5-1 CASSDGQGKGTEAFF TGCGCCAGCAGCGACGGACAGGGGAAAGGCACTGAAGCTTTCTTT
many . TRBJ1-5 TRBV7-9 CASCGLDQPQHF TGTGCCAGCTGCGGGCTGGATCAGCCCCAGCATTTT
. TRBD2 TRBJ2-5 TRBV7-2 CASSWAGTRGGETQYF TGTGCCAGCAGCTGGGCCGGGACCCGGGGGGGGGAGACCCAGTACTTC
. TRBD1 TRBJ2-7 TRBV19 CASSRDRVSHEQYF TGTGCCAGCAGCCGGGACAGGGTATCCCACGAGCAGTACTTC
. . TRBJ1-2 TRBV7-8 CASSSRGGFTNYGYTF TGTGCCAGCAGCTCCCGGGGAGGGTTCACTAACTATGGCTACACCTTC
few . TRBJ1-1 TRBV12-3/TRBV12-4 CASSPTETFEAFF TGTGCCAGCAGCCCGACGGAAACTTTTGAAGCTTTCTTT
many . TRBJ1-1 TRBV29-1 CSVKALNTEAFF TGCAGCGTTAAGGCGTTAAACACTGAAGCTTTCTTT
few . TRBJ1-4 TRBV12-3/TRBV12-4 CASSPSGYTNEKLFF TGTGCCAGCAGCCCCTCTGGGTATACTAATGAAAAACTGTTTTTT
few . TRBJ2-2 TRBV10-2 CASIPRELDNTGELFF TGCGCCAGCATTCCGAGAGAGCTAGACAACACCGGGGAGCTGTTTTTT